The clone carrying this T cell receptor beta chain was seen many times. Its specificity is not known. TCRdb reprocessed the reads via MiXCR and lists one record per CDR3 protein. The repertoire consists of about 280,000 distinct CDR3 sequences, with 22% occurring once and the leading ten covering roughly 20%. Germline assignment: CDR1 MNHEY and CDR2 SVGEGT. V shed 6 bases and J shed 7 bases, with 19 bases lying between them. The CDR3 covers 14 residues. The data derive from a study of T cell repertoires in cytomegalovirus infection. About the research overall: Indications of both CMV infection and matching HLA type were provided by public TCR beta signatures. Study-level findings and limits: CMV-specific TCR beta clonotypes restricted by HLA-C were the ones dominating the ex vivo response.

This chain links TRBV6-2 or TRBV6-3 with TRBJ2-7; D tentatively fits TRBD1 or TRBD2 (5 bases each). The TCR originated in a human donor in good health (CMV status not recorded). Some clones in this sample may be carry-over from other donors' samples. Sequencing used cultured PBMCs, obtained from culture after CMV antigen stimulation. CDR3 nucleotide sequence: TGTGCCAGCAGAACCCCGGGACCATCGTGGGAGCAGTACTTC. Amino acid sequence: CASRTPGPSWEQYF.